A selection of T cell receptor beta chains follows, all from one sample in a study of blood T cell repertoires in COVID-19. Sequencing used immunoSEQ multiplex PCR; TCRdb keeps in-frame clones, though not all of them. The sample has about 360,000 clones, roughly 90% seen once; the top ten hold about 7.6%. The sequenced sample was peripheral blood. These receptors all come from a woman aged 55 to 70 with COVID-19, enrolled during active disease. The CDR3 runs from the conserved cysteine through the conserved F or W. Fields, in order: J gene, clone size, D gene, V gene, CDR3 DNA, CDR3 protein. D genes are given only for firm matches. Size tells how often a clone was seen (once, few, many) or the class of an expanded clone, and some rows leave it out.

>TRBJ1-2|NA|NA|TRBV27
TGTGCCAGCAGTCGTAAACTGAGCTATGGCTACACCTTC
CASSRKLSYGYTF
>TRBJ2-2|NA|NA|TRBV5-1
TGCGCCAGCAGCCGCCGGACAGCGAACACCGGGGAGCTGTTTTTT
CASSRRTANTGELFF
>TRBJ2-2|NA|NA|TRBV19
TGTGCCAGTAGTATAATAGCCAGCGGGGAGCTGTTTTTT
CASSIIASGELFF
>TRBJ1-4|many|TRBD1|TRBV19
TGTGCCAGTAGTAAACGGACAGGGGCCATTGCAACTAATGAAAAACTGTTTTTT
CASSKRTGAIATNEKLFF
>TRBJ2-7|NA|NA|TRBV7-9
TGTGCCAGCAGCTTAGCCCGGTTGGGGGCGGACGAGCAGTACTTC
CASSLARLGADEQYF
>TRBJ1-2|NA|NA|TRBV19
TGTGCCAGTAGTATAGGGCAGGGGTATGGCTACACCTTC
CASSIGQGYGYTF
>TRBJ2-7|NA|TRBD1|TRBV5-4
TGTGCCAGCAGCTTGAGCGGACAGGGGCATGAAGAGCAGTACTTC
CASSLSGQGHEEQYF
>TRBJ1-1|once|NA|TRBV9
TGTGCCAGCAGCGTAGACACGGACGGACTTGAAGCTTTCTTT
CASSVDTDGLEAFF
>TRBJ2-6|NA|NA|TRBV7-2
TGTGCCAGCAGCTTTAATGGGGCCAACGTCCTGACTTTC
CASSFNGANVLTF
>TRBJ2-3|NA|TRBD2|TRBV5-1
TGCGCCAGCAGCTTGTATGCGGGGGGGCCACTAGATACGCAGTATTTT
CASSLYAGGPLDTQYF
>TRBJ2-1|NA|TRBD2|TRBV4-2
TGTGCCAGCAGCCAAGTGGTGCTAGCGGGGGGGCATGAGCAGTTCTTC
CASSQVVLAGGHEQFF
>TRBJ1-2|NA|NA|TRBV18
TGTGCCAGCTCACCAGGAGGGCTGGAGGATGGCTACACCTTC
CASSPGGLEDGYTF
>TRBJ2-1|NA|NA|TRBV12-3/TRBV12-4
TGTGCCAGCAGGCTAACTAGCAATGAGCAGTTCTTC
CASRLTSNEQFF
>TRBJ2-7|NA|TRBD1|TRBV3-1/TRBV3-2
TGTGCCAGCAGCCAGGGACAGGGGATGAACGAGCAGTACTTC
CASSQGQGMNEQYF
>TRBJ1-5|few|NA|TRBV19
TGTGCCAGTAGTGAAGCGGACAGCAGGCATCAGCCCCAGCATTTT
CASSEADSRHQPQHF
>TRBJ1-2|NA|TRBD1|TRBV6-5
TGTGCCAGCAGTTACTCGACTGGAGGACAGGTCTACACCTTC
CASSYSTGGQVYTF
>TRBJ1-3|NA|TRBD1|TRBV7-2
TGTGCCAGCAGCCCCGGGACAGGGAGAAACACCATATATTTT
CASSPGTGRNTIYF
>TRBJ2-5|NA|TRBD1|TRBV7-2
TGTGCCAGCAGCTCCCCCGGTCGGGGACAGACCGGGTCGTTGAGGACCCAGTACTTC
CASSSPGRGQTGSLRTQYF
>TRBJ2-4|NA|NA|TRBV11-2
TGTGCCAGCAGCACCTTCCGCGCGGCCAAAAACATTCAGTACTTC
CASSTFRAAKNIQYF
>TRBJ2-3|NA|TRBD1|TRBV24-1
TGTGCCACCAGTGATGACAGGGAAGACACAGATACGCAGTATTTT
CATSDDREDTDTQYF
>TRBJ2-6|NA|NA|TRBV7-3
TGTGCCAGCAGCCCTACAGGGCCCGGGGCCAACGTCCTGACTTTC
CASSPTGPGANVLTF
>TRBJ2-7|NA|NA|TRBV28
TGTGCCAGCAGCACAGGGACGAGCTCCTACGAGCAGTACTTC
CASSTGTSSYEQYF
>TRBJ1-2|NA|NA|TRBV4-1
TGCGCCAGCAGCCAAGATCGGGGAGCTAACTATGGCTACACCTTC
CASSQDRGANYGYTF
>TRBJ2-7|NA|NA|TRBV6-5
TGTGCCATTGGAAGGAGGGGTAGCTCCTACGAGCAGTACTTC
CAIGRRGSSYEQYF
>TRBJ2-3|once|NA|TRBV16
TGTGCCAGCAGCCACTGGGCAGGGGATTACACAGATACGCAGTATTTT
CASSHWAGDYTDTQYF
>TRBJ1-2|NA|TRBD1|TRBV7-3
TGTGCCAGCAGCTTAACAGGCGGGACAGGGGTCAGCTACACCTTC
CASSLTGGTGVSYTF
>TRBJ2-5|once|NA|TRBV6-5
TGTGCCAGCAGTTACGACTGGAGTCGAGAGACCCAGTACTTC
CASSYDWSRETQYF
>TRBJ2-1|once|TRBD1|TRBV6-4
TGTGCCAGCAGTGGACAGGGGGGTGCCAATGAGCAGTTCTTC
CASSGQGGANEQFF
>TRBJ1-1|NA|TRBD1|TRBV19
TGTGCCAGTAGTATGGCGAGGAGACAGGGAGTTATGAACACTGAAGCTTTCTTT
CASSMARRQGVMNTEAFF
>TRBJ2-5|NA|NA|TRBV30
TGTGCCTGGACAGGGGACCAAGAGACCCAGTACTTC
CAWTGDQETQYF
>TRBJ2-7|NA|TRBD1|TRBV30
TGTGCCTTCGACAGGGCCCCGGGTGAGCAGTACTTC
CAFDRAPGEQYF
>TRBJ2-7|NA|TRBD1|TRBV18
TGTGCCAGCTCACCAGGGACAGGCGACTCCTACGAGCAGTACTTC
CASSPGTGDSYEQYF